The next 2 T cell receptor beta chains were all read from a single sample in a study of control samples from healthy donors and cancer patients. Sequencing was performed with immunoSEQ multiplex PCR; in TCRdb, only in-frame clones are kept and a portion is missing. The repertoire holds about 140,000 clones, with around 90% as singletons. Sequencing input: blood. The source is a man younger than 40 in good health.

The CDR3 sequence is CASSGFRDSNTGELFF. CDR3 sequence (DNA): TGTGCCAGCAGTGGCTTCCGGGACAGTAACACCGGGGAGCTGTTTTTT. This chain connects TRBV6-4 to TRBJ2-2; TRBD1 aligns across 7 bases. V trimming: 4 bases; J trimming: 2 bases; junction bases outside the gene matches: 7. The CDR3 is 16 residues long. Germline values: CDR1 MRHNA, CDR2 SNTAGT.

The gene calls are TRBV6-5 and TRBJ1-6, with a weak D call TRBD1 (5 bases). V shed 0 bases and J shed 14 bases, with 17 bases lying between them. CDR3 size: 15 residues. The germline V gene encodes CDR1 MNHEY and CDR2 SVGAGI. CDR3: CASSYSQGDSNTLHF. The CDR3 coding sequence is TGTGCCAGCAGTTACTCCCAAGGAGACAGTAATACCCTCCACTTT.